The rows below give T cell receptor beta chains drawn from one sample of a study of CD8 T cells in Susac syndrome. TCRdb passed the immunoSEQ multiplex PCR reads through MiXCR, listing each CDR3 protein once. The sample shows a few hundred thousand distinct CDR3 sequences, over 85% of them seen only once. The material sequenced was CD4+ T cells from PBMCs. The receptors were gathered from a human donor with multiple sclerosis. CDR3s include the opening cysteine and the closing phenylalanine or tryptophan. Fields, in order: V gene, clone size, D gene, J gene, CDR3 protein, CDR3 DNA. The D gene is left open where the match is weak. Not all rows give a size; the values are once, few, many and, for expanded clones, a class.

v_gene: TRBV28; abundance: once; d_gene: TRBD1; j_gene: TRBJ1-3; CDR3aa: CASRSGGNTDGNTIYF; CDR3nt: TGTGCCAGCAGGTCAGGGGGGAACACAGATGGAAACACCATATATTTT
v_gene: TRBV14; abundance: NA; d_gene: TRBD1; j_gene: TRBJ2-1; CDR3aa: CASSQEMQGVNEQFF; CDR3nt: TGTGCCAGCAGCCAAGAGATGCAGGGGGTCAATGAGCAGTTCTTC
v_gene: TRBV25-1; abundance: NA; d_gene: NA; j_gene: TRBJ2-1; CDR3aa: CASSELGRSSYNEQFF; CDR3nt: TGTGCCAGCAGTGAACTAGGGCGGAGCTCCTACAATGAGCAGTTCTTC
v_gene: TRBV11-3; abundance: NA; d_gene: NA; j_gene: TRBJ1-1; CDR3aa: CASSPGYSSTEAFF; CDR3nt: TGTGCCAGCAGCCCAGGATACAGCTCCACTGAAGCTTTCTTT
v_gene: TRBV7-9; abundance: NA; d_gene: NA; j_gene: TRBJ2-5; CDR3aa: CASSLTGPETQYF; CDR3nt: TGTGCCAGCAGCTTAACAGGACCGGAGACCCAGTACTTC
v_gene: TRBV7-9; abundance: NA; d_gene: TRBD2; j_gene: TRBJ2-2; CDR3aa: CASSLDTGGVTGELFF; CDR3nt: TGTGCCAGCAGCTTAGACACCGGGGGGGTCACCGGGGAGCTGTTTTTT
v_gene: TRBV7-9; abundance: NA; d_gene: NA; j_gene: TRBJ2-2; CDR3aa: CASSPWRGDTGELFF; CDR3nt: TGTGCCAGCAGCCCCTGGCGGGGCGACACCGGGGAGCTGTTTTTT
v_gene: TRBV5-4; abundance: NA; d_gene: TRBD1; j_gene: TRBJ1-2; CDR3aa: CASRHGTGGHPNYGYTF; CDR3nt: TGTGCCAGCAGACATGGGACAGGGGGGCACCCTAACTATGGCTACACCTTC
v_gene: TRBV5-1; abundance: NA; d_gene: NA; j_gene: TRBJ2-1; CDR3aa: CASSLDMGNLIYNEQFF; CDR3nt: TGCGCCAGCAGCTTGGATATGGGAAATCTAATCTACAATGAGCAGTTCTTC
v_gene: TRBV23-1; abundance: NA; d_gene: TRBD2; j_gene: TRBJ2-1; CDR3aa: CASSQDGTSNEQFF; CDR3nt: TGCGCCAGCAGTCAGGACGGGACTAGCAATGAGCAGTTCTTC
v_gene: TRBV10-3; abundance: NA; d_gene: TRBD1; j_gene: TRBJ1-1; CDR3aa: CAISKTGGTEAFF; CDR3nt: TGTGCCATCAGTAAAACAGGGGGCACTGAAGCTTTCTTT
v_gene: TRBV9; abundance: NA; d_gene: NA; j_gene: TRBJ2-1; CDR3aa: CASSLSAGQKGSYNEQFF; CDR3nt: TGTGCCAGCAGCCTATCCGCAGGCCAGAAGGGCTCCTACAATGAGCAGTTCTTC
v_gene: TRBV30; abundance: NA; d_gene: TRBD2; j_gene: TRBJ2-1; CDR3aa: CAWGRGGLGEQFF; CDR3nt: TGTGCCTGGGGCCGGGGGGGCCTGGGTGAGCAGTTCTTC
v_gene: TRBV30; abundance: NA; d_gene: NA; j_gene: TRBJ1-1; CDR3aa: CASAGTTEAFF; CDR3nt: TGTGCCTCAGCCGGGACCACTGAAGCTTTCTTT
v_gene: TRBV7-9; abundance: NA; d_gene: TRBD2; j_gene: TRBJ2-1; CDR3aa: CASSTYDLAGWNEQFF; CDR3nt: TGTGCCAGCAGCACCTACGACCTAGCGGGATGGAATGAGCAGTTCTTC
v_gene: TRBV28; abundance: NA; d_gene: NA; j_gene: TRBJ1-6; CDR3aa: CASSLPISPLHF; CDR3nt: TGTGCCAGCAGTTTACCCATTTCACCCCTCCACTTT
v_gene: TRBV29-1; abundance: few; d_gene: NA; j_gene: TRBJ2-5; CDR3aa: CSVERTVQGETQYF; CDR3nt: TGCAGCGTTGAACGGACGGTCCAAGGAGAGACCCAGTACTTC
v_gene: TRBV7-9; abundance: once; d_gene: NA; j_gene: TRBJ1-1; CDR3aa: CASIRGGDTEAFF; CDR3nt: TGTGCCAGCATCCGGGGGGGGGACACTGAAGCTTTCTTT
v_gene: TRBV24-1; abundance: NA; d_gene: NA; j_gene: TRBJ1-5; CDR3aa: CATSRAQGNNQPQHF; CDR3nt: TGTGCCACCAGCCGGGCCCAGGGCAACAATCAGCCCCAGCATTTT
v_gene: TRBV7-6; abundance: NA; d_gene: TRBD1; j_gene: TRBJ2-7; CDR3aa: CASSLTGGEQYF; CDR3nt: TGTGCCAGCAGCTTAACAGGGGGCGAGCAGTACTTC
v_gene: TRBV15; abundance: NA; d_gene: NA; j_gene: TRBJ2-5; CDR3aa: CATSRGGVGVETQYF; CDR3nt: TGTGCCACCAGCAGAGGGGGTGTTGGGGTTGAGACCCAGTACTTC
v_gene: TRBV27; abundance: NA; d_gene: NA; j_gene: TRBJ1-2; CDR3aa: CASSLTISSGYTF; CDR3nt: TGTGCCAGCAGTTTAACTATCTCCTCTGGCTACACCTTC
v_gene: TRBV7-9; abundance: NA; d_gene: TRBD2; j_gene: TRBJ2-5; CDR3aa: CASSAPGTSGSLQETQYF; CDR3nt: TGTGCCAGCAGCGCACCAGGGACTAGCGGGAGTCTCCAAGAGACCCAGTACTTC
v_gene: TRBV29-1; abundance: NA; d_gene: NA; j_gene: TRBJ2-7; CDR3aa: CSVGLRVEGRYEQYF; CDR3nt: TGCAGCGTTGGTCTACGGGTCGAGGGTCGTTACGAGCAGTACTTC
v_gene: TRBV20-1; abundance: once; d_gene: TRBD1; j_gene: TRBJ1-1; CDR3aa: CSADHRQGGTEAFF; CDR3nt: TGCAGTGCTGACCATCGACAGGGGGGCACTGAAGCTTTCTTT
v_gene: TRBV12-3/TRBV12-4; abundance: once; d_gene: NA; j_gene: TRBJ2-7; CDR3aa: CASSPAAVRSSYEQYF; CDR3nt: TGTGCCAGCAGTCCAGCGGCCGTAAGGAGCTCCTACGAGCAGTACTTC
v_gene: TRBV7-6; abundance: NA; d_gene: NA; j_gene: TRBJ2-2; CDR3aa: CASSLPRGPNTGELFF; CDR3nt: TGTGCCAGCAGCTTACCGCGAGGGCCGAACACCGGGGAGCTGTTTTTT
v_gene: TRBV10-3; abundance: NA; d_gene: NA; j_gene: TRBJ1-2; CDR3aa: CAISVLSELGGYTF; CDR3nt: TGTGCCATCAGTGTTCTTAGTGAGCTTGGTGGCTACACCTTC
v_gene: TRBV28; abundance: NA; d_gene: NA; j_gene: TRBJ2-5; CDR3aa: CASTYRDFQETQYF; CDR3nt: TGTGCCAGCACCTACCGGGACTTCCAAGAGACCCAGTACTTC
v_gene: TRBV21-1; abundance: NA; d_gene: NA; j_gene: TRBJ1-2; CDR3aa: CASNRIGPTGGYTF; CDR3nt: TGTGCCAGCAATCGGATAGGCCCCACGGGAGGCTACACCTTC
v_gene: TRBV20-1; abundance: NA; d_gene: NA; j_gene: TRBJ1-2; CDR3aa: CSAINPGRHGYTF; CDR3nt: TGCAGTGCTATTAATCCGGGACGCCATGGCTACACCTTC
v_gene: TRBV20-1; abundance: NA; d_gene: TRBD2; j_gene: TRBJ2-1; CDR3aa: CSARARGVAGRVNEQFF; CDR3nt: TGCAGTGCTAGAGCCCGTGGAGTAGCGGGTAGGGTCAATGAGCAGTTCTTC
v_gene: TRBV29-1; abundance: NA; d_gene: NA; j_gene: TRBJ2-2; CDR3aa: CSVRIGGAAGTGVLFF; CDR3nt: TGCAGCGTTCGGATTGGAGGGGCCGCGGGAACCGGGGTGCTGTTTTTT
v_gene: TRBV7-3; abundance: NA; d_gene: NA; j_gene: TRBJ2-2; CDR3aa: CASSLIGAQTGELFF; CDR3nt: TGTGCCAGCAGCTTAATAGGGGCGCAGACCGGGGAGCTGTTTTTT
v_gene: TRBV20-1; abundance: NA; d_gene: NA; j_gene: TRBJ2-3; CDR3aa: CSASSGEDTQYF; CDR3nt: TGCAGTGCTAGCTCGGGGGAAGATACGCAGTATTTT
v_gene: TRBV6-1; abundance: NA; d_gene: NA; j_gene: TRBJ1-1; CDR3aa: CASSWNPGTEAFF; CDR3nt: TGTGCCAGCAGCTGGAATCCCGGTACTGAAGCTTTCTTT
v_gene: TRBV3-1; abundance: NA; d_gene: NA; j_gene: TRBJ2-7; CDR3aa: CASSQDSLNFYEQYF; CDR3nt: TGTGCCAGCAGCCAAGATTCGCTCAACTTTTACGAGCAGTACTTC
v_gene: TRBV29-1; abundance: NA; d_gene: NA; j_gene: TRBJ1-5; CDR3aa: CSAGGGGSPQHF; CDR3nt: TGCAGCGCCGGGGGTGGGGGATCGCCCCAGCATTTT
v_gene: TRBV12-3/TRBV12-4; abundance: NA; d_gene: TRBD1; j_gene: TRBJ1-5; CDR3aa: CASSLQAGGVVGNQPQHF; CDR3nt: TGTGCCAGCAGTTTACAGGCAGGGGGAGTGGTAGGGAATCAGCCCCAGCATTTT
v_gene: TRBV5-1; abundance: NA; d_gene: NA; j_gene: TRBJ1-4; CDR3aa: CASSLGWRATNEKLFF; CDR3nt: TGCGCCAGCAGCTTGGGGTGGCGAGCAACTAATGAAAAACTGTTTTTT
v_gene: TRBV6-5; abundance: NA; d_gene: NA; j_gene: TRBJ2-4; CDR3aa: CASSYGPRGVQYF; CDR3nt: TGTGCCAGCAGTTATGGGCCCCGAGGGGTTCAGTACTTC
v_gene: TRBV20-1; abundance: NA; d_gene: TRBD2; j_gene: TRBJ2-4; CDR3aa: CSVATSGENIQYF; CDR3nt: TGCAGTGTCGCGACTAGCGGAGAGAACATTCAGTACTTC
v_gene: TRBV2; abundance: NA; d_gene: NA; j_gene: TRBJ1-1; CDR3aa: CASGIDPPVGTFF; CDR3nt: TGTGCCAGCGGAATAGACCCCCCGGTGGGAACTTTCTTT
v_gene: TRBV29-1; abundance: NA; d_gene: NA; j_gene: TRBJ1-2; CDR3aa: CSVGEDYGYTF; CDR3nt: TGCAGCGTTGGAGAGGATTATGGCTACACCTTC